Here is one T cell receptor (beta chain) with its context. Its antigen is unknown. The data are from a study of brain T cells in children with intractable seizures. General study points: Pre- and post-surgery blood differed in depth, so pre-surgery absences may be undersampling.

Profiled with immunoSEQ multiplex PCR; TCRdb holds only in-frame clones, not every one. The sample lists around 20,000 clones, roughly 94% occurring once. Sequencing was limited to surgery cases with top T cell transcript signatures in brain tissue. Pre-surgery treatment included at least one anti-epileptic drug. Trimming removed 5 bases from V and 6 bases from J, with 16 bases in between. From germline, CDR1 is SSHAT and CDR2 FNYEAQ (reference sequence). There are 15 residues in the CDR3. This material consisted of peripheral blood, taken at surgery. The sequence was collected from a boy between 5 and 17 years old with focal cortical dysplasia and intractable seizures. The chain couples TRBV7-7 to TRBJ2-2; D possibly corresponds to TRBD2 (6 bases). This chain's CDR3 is CASSPVGGPPGELFF. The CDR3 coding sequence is TGTGCCAGCAGCCCGGTGGGGGGTCCCCCCGGGGAGCTGTTTTTT.